This TCR beta chain was identified in a study of beta chain features in type 1 diabetes. Across the whole study: In all, around 99 million sorted cells from all samples were analyzed. General study points: When Type 1 diabetes patients were examined, their TCRB CDR3s proved moderately but significantly shorter in all four CD4+ subsets.

This clone occurred a few times. Its specificity is unknown. The sequenced template was cDNA made from the entire isolated RNA. Average reads for naive, central memory and regulatory T cell samples were about 3.57 million. Here immunoSEQ multiplex PCR was the method, and the copy in TCRdb shows in-frame clones only, minus some. The profile shows around 500,000 clones, about 10% of them singletons. Germline CDR1 DFQATT, CDR2 SNEGSKA (reference sequence). The CDR3 is 11 amino acids. V lost 6 bases, J lost 7 bases, and 6 bases stayed unmatched. Purity (above 95%) was reached by all sorted populations. This rearrangement joins TRBV20-1 to TRBJ2-7, with 7 bases lining up with TRBD1. The receptor's source is a woman under 30 in good health. Sequencing was carried out using naive CD4+ T cells from blood. In DNA form, the CDR3 reads TGCAGTGCAGCACAGGGGTGGGAGCAGTACGTC. This translates into CSAAQGWEQYV.